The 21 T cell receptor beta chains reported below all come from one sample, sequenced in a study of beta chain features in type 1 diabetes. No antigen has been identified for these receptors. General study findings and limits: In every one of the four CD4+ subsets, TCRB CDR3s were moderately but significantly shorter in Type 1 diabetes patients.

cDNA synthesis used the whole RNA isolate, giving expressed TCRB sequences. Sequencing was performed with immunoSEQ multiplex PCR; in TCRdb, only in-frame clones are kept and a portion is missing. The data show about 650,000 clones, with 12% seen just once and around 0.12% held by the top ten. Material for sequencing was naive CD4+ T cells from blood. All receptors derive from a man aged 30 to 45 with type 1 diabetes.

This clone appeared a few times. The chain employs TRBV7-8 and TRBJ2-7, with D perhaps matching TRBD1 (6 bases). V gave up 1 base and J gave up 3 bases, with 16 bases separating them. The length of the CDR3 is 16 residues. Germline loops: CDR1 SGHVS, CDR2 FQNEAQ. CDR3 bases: TGTGCCAGCAGCTTAGGAGGGGGTGATCTAGGCTACGAGCAGTACTTC. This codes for CASSLGGGDLGYEQYF.

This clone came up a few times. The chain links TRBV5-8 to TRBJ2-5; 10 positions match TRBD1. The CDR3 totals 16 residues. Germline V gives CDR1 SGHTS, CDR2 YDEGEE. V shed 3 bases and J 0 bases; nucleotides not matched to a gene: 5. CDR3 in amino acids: CASSWGQGTYQETQYF. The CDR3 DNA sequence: TGTGCCAGCAGCTGGGGACAGGGGACATACCAAGAGACCCAGTACTTC. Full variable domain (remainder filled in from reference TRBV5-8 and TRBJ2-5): EAGVTQSPTHLIKTRGQQATLRCSPISGHTSVYWYQQALGLGLQFLLWYDEGEERNRGNFPPRFSGRQFPNYSSELNVNALELEDSALYLCASSWGQGTYQETQYFGPGTRLLVL.

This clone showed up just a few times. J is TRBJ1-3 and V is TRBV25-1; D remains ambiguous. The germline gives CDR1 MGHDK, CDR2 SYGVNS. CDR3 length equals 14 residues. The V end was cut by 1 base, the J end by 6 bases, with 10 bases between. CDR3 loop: CASSEFGIKNTIYF. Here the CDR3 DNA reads TGTGCCAGCAGTGAATTTGGAATCAAAAACACCATATATTTT.

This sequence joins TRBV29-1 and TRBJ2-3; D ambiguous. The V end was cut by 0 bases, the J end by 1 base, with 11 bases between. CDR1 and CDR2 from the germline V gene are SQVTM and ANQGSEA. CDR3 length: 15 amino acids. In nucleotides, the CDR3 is TGCAGCGTTGAAGAAGGGAACACCCGCACAGATACGCAGTATTTT. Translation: CSVEEGNTRTDTQYF.

The CDR3 loop reads CASSPSDSISGNTIYF. The CDR3 coding sequence is TGTGCCAGCTCACCATCGGACAGTATTTCTGGAAACACCATATATTTT. The genes are TRBV18 and TRBJ1-3, with D perhaps matching TRBD1 (6 bases). The CDR3 runs 16 residues. The germline gives CDR1 KGHSH, CDR2 LQKENI. The ends were cut back, 2 bases at V and 1 base at J, with 12 bases in the middle.

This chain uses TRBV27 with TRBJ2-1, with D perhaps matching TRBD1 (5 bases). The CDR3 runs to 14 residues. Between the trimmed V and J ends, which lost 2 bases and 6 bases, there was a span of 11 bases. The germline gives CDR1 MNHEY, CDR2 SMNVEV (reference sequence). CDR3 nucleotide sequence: TGTGCCAGCAGTTTAAATGGACAAGGCAATGAGCAGTTCTTC. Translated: CASSLNGQGNEQFF.

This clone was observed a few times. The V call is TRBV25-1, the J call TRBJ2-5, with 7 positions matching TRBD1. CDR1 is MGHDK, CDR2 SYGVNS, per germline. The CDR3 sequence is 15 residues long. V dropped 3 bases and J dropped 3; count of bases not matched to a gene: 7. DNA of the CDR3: TGTGCCAGCAGTGAGGCCGGGACAGAGAAAGAGACCCAGTACTTC. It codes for CASSEAGTEKETQYF.

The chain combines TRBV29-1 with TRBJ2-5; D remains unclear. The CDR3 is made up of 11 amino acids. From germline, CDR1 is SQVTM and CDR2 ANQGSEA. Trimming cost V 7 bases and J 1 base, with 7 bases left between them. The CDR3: CSGRLQETQYF. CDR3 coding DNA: TGCAGCGGACGGCTCCAAGAGACCCAGTACTTC.

In DNA form, the CDR3 reads TGCGCCAGCAGCCAAGTGGCCCTTCCCCCAACCTACGAGCAGTACTTC. Translating gives CASSQVALPPTYEQYF. The V gene is TRBV4-3, the J gene TRBJ2-7, with D unresolved. The length of the CDR3 is 16 residues. Trimming left V 1 base short and J 2 bases short, with 15 bases between. Per the germline V gene, CDR1 is LGHNA and CDR2 is YSLEER.

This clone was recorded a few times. In DNA form, the CDR3 reads TGTGCCAGCAGTCCGACTAGCGGGGACGGGTACAATGAGCAGTTCTTC. This encodes CASSPTSGDGYNEQFF. V is TRBV11-2 and J is TRBJ2-1; 11 bases fit TRBD2. V was clipped by 6 bases and J by 4 bases; unmatched bases: 8. This CDR3 comprises 16 residues. Germline CDR1 and CDR2: SGHAT and FQNNGV.

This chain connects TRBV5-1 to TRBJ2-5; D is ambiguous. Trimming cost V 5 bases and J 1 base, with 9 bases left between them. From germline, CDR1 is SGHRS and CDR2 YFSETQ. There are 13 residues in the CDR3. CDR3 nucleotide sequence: TGCGCCAGCAGAGGCAGGCCCCAAGAGACCCAGTACTTC. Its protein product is CASRGRPQETQYF.

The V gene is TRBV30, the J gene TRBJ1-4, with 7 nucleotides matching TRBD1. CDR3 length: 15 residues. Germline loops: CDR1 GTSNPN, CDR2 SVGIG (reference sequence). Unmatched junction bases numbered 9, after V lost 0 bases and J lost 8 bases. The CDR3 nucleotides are TGTGCCTGGAGTGTAATCAAGGGGGCAGGGGAAAAACTGTTTTTT. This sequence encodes CAWSVIKGAGEKLFF.

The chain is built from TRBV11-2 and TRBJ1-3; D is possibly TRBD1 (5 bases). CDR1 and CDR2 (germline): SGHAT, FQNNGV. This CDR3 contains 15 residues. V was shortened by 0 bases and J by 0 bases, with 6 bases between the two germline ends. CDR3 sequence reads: CASSLDQGSGNTIYF. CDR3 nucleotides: TGTGCCAGCAGCTTAGATCAGGGCTCTGGAAACACCATATATTTT.

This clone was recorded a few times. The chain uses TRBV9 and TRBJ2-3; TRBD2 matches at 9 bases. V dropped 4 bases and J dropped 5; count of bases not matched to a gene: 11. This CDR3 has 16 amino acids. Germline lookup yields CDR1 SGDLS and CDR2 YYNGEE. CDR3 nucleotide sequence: TGTGCCAGCAGCCCCTTGGGAGCGGGGGGAGGAGATACGCAGTATTTT. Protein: CASSPLGAGGGDTQYF.

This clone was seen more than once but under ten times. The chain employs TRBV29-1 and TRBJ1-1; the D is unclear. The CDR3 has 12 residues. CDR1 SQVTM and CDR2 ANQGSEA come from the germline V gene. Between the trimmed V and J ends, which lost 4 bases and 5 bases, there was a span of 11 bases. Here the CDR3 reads CSVVLVGTEAFF. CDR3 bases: TGCAGCGTTGTACTGGTTGGGACTGAAGCTTTCTTT.

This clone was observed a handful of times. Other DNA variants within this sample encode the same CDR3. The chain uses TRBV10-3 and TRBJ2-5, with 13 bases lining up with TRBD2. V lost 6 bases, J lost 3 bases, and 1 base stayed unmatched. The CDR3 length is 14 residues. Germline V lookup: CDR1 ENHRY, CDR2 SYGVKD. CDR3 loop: CAISGLAGEETQYF. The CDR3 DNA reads TGTGCCATCAGCGGACTAGCGGGGGAAGAGACCCAGTACTTC.

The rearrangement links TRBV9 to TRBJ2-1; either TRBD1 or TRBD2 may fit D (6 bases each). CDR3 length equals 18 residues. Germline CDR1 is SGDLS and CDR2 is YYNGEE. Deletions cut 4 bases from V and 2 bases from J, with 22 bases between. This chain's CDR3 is CASSPQQGIWGAYNEQFF. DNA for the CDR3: TGTGCCAGCAGCCCTCAACAGGGAATCTGGGGGGCCTACAATGAGCAGTTCTTC. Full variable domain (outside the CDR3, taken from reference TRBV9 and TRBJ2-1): DSGVTQTPKHLITATGQRVTLRCSPRSGDLSVYWYQQSLDQGLQFLIQYYNGEERAKGNILERFSAQQFPDLHSELNLSSLELGDSALYFCASSPQQGIWGAYNEQFFGPGTRLTVL.

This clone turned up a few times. CDR3 residues: CASSLWTGFTDTQYF. CDR3 DNA sequence: TGTGCCAGTAGCCTATGGACAGGATTCACAGATACGCAGTATTTT. The chain joins TRBV19 to TRBJ2-3; 7 bases line up with TRBD1. The CDR3 spans 15 residues. Germline CDR1 is LNHDA and CDR2 is SQIVND (reference sequence). Trimming removed 6 bases from V and 2 bases from J; junction bases left unmatched: 8. Based on the CDR3 plus reference TRBV19 and TRBJ2-3, the full variable domain is DGGITQSPKYLFRKEGQNVTLSCEQNLNHDAMYWYRQDPGQGLRLIYYSQIVNDFQKGDIAEGYSVSREKKESFPLTVTSAQKNPTAFYLCASSLWTGFTDTQYFGPGTRLTVL.

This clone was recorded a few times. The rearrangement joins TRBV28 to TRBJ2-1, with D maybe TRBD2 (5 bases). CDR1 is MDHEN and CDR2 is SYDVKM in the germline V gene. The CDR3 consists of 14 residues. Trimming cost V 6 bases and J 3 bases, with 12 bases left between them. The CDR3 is CASRSGNFYNEQFF. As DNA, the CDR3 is TGTGCCAGCAGGAGCGGAAACTTCTACAATGAGCAGTTCTTC.

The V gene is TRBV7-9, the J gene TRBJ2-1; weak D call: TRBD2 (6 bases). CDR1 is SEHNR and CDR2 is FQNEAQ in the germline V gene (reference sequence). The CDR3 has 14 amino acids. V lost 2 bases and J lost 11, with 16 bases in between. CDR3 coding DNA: TGTGCCAGCAGCTTAAGTAATTGGAGGGATAAGCAGTTCTTC. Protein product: CASSLSNWRDKQFF.

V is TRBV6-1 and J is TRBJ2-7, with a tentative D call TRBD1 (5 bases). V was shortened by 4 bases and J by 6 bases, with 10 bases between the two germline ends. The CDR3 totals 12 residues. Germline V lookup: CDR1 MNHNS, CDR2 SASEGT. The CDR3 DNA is TGTGCCAGCAGTGTCGACAGTGGCGAGCAGTACTTC. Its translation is CASSVDSGEQYF.